One and the same sample provided the 15 T cell receptor beta chains below, sequenced in a study of blood T cell repertoires in COVID-19. Assay used: immunoSEQ multiplex PCR; TCRdb lists only in-frame clones, some missing. The table has 65,000 or so clones, about four fifths seen once. Source material: peripheral blood. These receptors came from a human donor in a cohort sampled during active COVID-19.

The chain carries TRBV7-8 and TRBJ1-6; possibly TRBD1 for D (6 bases). The length of the CDR3 is 18 residues. From germline, CDR1 is SGHVS and CDR2 FQNEAQ. The V end lost 4 bases, the J end lost 10 bases, and 26 bases lay between the germline ends. The CDR3 DNA sequence: TGTGCCAGCAGCTCTTACAGGGTTTTGGGGACATCATGGTCACCCCTCCACTTT. Translation gives CASSSYRVLGTSWSPLHF. Filled out from reference TRBV7-8 and TRBJ1-6, the complete variable domain reads GAGVSQSPRYKVAKRGQDVALRCDPISGHVSLFWYQQALGQGPEFLTYFQNEAQLDKSGLPSDRFFAERPEGSVSTLKIQRTQQEDSAVYLCASSSYRVLGTSWSPLHFGNGTRLTVT.

The chain is built from TRBV5-8 and TRBJ1-1; the D is unclear. Trimming cost V 0 bases and J 2 bases, with 8 bases left between them. CDR1 is SGHTS and CDR2 is YDEGEE in the germline V gene. This CDR3 is 14 amino acids long. CDR3 loop: CASSLGGVNTEAFF. The CDR3 bases are TGTGCCAGCAGCTTGGGCGGGGTAAACACTGAAGCTTTCTTT.

V is TRBV6-5 and J is TRBJ1-2; D is possibly TRBD1 (6 bases). CDR3 length: 12 amino acids. Germline lookup yields CDR1 MNHEY and CDR2 SVGAGI. V was pared by 5 bases and J by 8 bases, with 12 bases between. The CDR3 is CASSPGGEGYTF. The DNA of the CDR3 is TGTGCCAGCAGTCCGGGGGGCGAGGGCTACACCTTC.

V gene TRBV3-1 (or the pseudogene TRBV3-2) combines with J gene TRBJ1-5; D ambiguous. Germline assignment: CDR1 LGHDT and CDR2 YNNKEL (reference sequence). Trimming took off 0 bases at V and 0 bases at J, with 6 bases between the two ends. The CDR3 is 15 amino acids. The CDR3 is CASSQDPSSNQPQHF. CDR3 DNA sequence: TGTGCCAGCAGCCAAGATCCCAGTAGCAATCAGCCCCAGCATTTT.

This clone was detected many times. This sequence joins TRBV7-8 and TRBJ2-5, with a tentative D call TRBD1 (6 bases). Germline V gene sequence: CDR1 SGHVS, CDR2 FQNEAQ. Trimming pared 2 bases from V and 7 bases from J, leaving 14 bases between. The CDR3 runs 14 residues. The CDR3 region has the DNA TGTGCCAGCAGCTTATTGACAGGAGAGGGGACCCAGTACTTC. Amino acids: CASSLLTGEGTQYF.

There are a few counts of this clone. The chain uses TRBV6-6 and TRBJ1-1; no firm D call. Germline-derived CDR1 and CDR2 are MNHNY and SVGAGI (reference sequence). V lost 2 bases and J lost 2, with 9 bases in between. The CDR3 loop spans 14 amino acids. CDR3 amino acids: CASSYGRLNTEAFF. In DNA form, the CDR3 reads TGTGCCAGCAGTTACGGGCGCCTTAACACTGAAGCTTTCTTT.

This clone was observed a few times. The chain couples TRBV19 to TRBJ1-2; a weak D match, TRBD1 (5 bases). CDR3 length: 13 residues. In germline, CDR1 is LNHDA, CDR2 SQIVND (reference sequence). V was shortened by 10 bases and J by 7 bases, with 19 bases between the two germline ends. The CDR3 region has the DNA TGTGCCACCTCCGCCTTAGGGGAGGTTGGCTACACCTTC. It encodes CATSALGEVGYTF.

The chain links TRBV7-3 to TRBJ2-1; 10 nucleotides line up with TRBD2. CDR3 length equals 16 residues. J was trimmed by 4 bases and V by 2 bases; bases with no gene match: 5. Per germline, CDR1 SGHTA and CDR2 FQGTGA. For the CDR3, the DNA is TGTGCCAGCAGCTTACTAGCGGGAGTGGGATACAATGAGCAGTTCTTC. This codes for CASSLLAGVGYNEQFF.

This chain links TRBV30 with TRBJ1-3, with a possible D match to TRBD1 (6 bases). Germline assignment: CDR1 GTSNPN and CDR2 SVGIG (reference sequence). The V end was cut by 3 bases, the J end by 0 bases, with 12 bases between. The CDR3 sequence is 15 residues long. Here the CDR3 reads CAWRGGAVSGNTIYF. The CDR3 nucleotides read TGTGCCTGGAGAGGGGGGGCCGTCTCTGGAAACACCATATATTTT.

This clone appeared a few times. V usage is TRBV11-2 and J usage is TRBJ1-1; no clear D gene. The CDR3 loop spans 13 amino acids. Germline V gives CDR1 SGHAT, CDR2 FQNNGV. Trimming left V 1 base short and J 4 bases short, with 7 bases between. The CDR3 protein is CASSLGARTEAFF. DNA of the CDR3: TGTGCCAGCAGCTTAGGGGCGCGCACTGAAGCTTTCTTT. Combining the CDR3 with reference TRBV11-2 and TRBJ1-1 gives the whole variable domain EAGVAQSPRYKIIEKRQSVAFWCNPISGHATLYWYQQILGQGPKLLIQFQNNGVVDDSQLPKDRFSAERLKGVDSTLKIQPAKLEDSAVYLCASSLGARTEAFFGQGTRLTVV.

V is TRBV19 and J is TRBJ1-1; D ambiguous. This CDR3 spans 13 amino acids. With 2 bases removed from V and 3 bases from J, the gap between germline ends came to 7 bases. CDR1 is LNHDA and CDR2 is SQIVND in the germline V gene (reference sequence). DNA for the CDR3: TGTGCCAGTAGTATATTACAGTACACTGAAGCTTTCTTT. Amino acids: CASSILQYTEAFF.

V is TRBV6-1 and J is TRBJ1-3; D remains unclear. Germline CDR1 and CDR2: MNHNS and SASEGT. The CDR3 has 12 amino acids. Trimming pared 2 bases from V and 5 bases from J, leaving 4 bases between. The CDR3 sequence is CASSELRNTIYF. The CDR3 nucleotides are TGTGCCAGCAGTGAACTACGAAACACCATATATTTT.

The CDR3 DNA is TGTGCCAGCAGTTCCAGGACAGGGGATAGCAATCAGCCCCAGCATTTT. Protein sequence: CASSSRTGDSNQPQHF. This chain connects TRBV6-6 to TRBJ1-5, with TRBD1 identical over 9 bases. There are 16 residues in the CDR3. The junction had 4 bases not matched to a gene; V was cut back by 4 bases and J by 0 bases. CDR1 and CDR2 (germline): MNHNY, SVGAGI (reference sequence).

This clone was picked up a small number of times. This chain links TRBV7-3 with TRBJ2-3; 8 positions agree with TRBD2. This CDR3 has 15 amino acids. Germline CDR1 and CDR2: SGHTA and FQGTGA. Germline trimming cut 6 bases from V and 3 bases from J; bases unmatched to any gene: 8. As DNA, the CDR3 is TGTGCCAGCAGTACTGCGGGGGGCCTTACAGATACGCAGTATTTT. Translated, it gives CASSTAGGLTDTQYF.

This clone was counted between two and nine times. This sequence joins TRBV7-2 and TRBJ2-7, with D tentatively TRBD1 (7 bases). Germline V gene data show CDR1 as SGHTA and CDR2 as FQGNSA. The CDR3 runs 16 residues. V was clipped by 1 base and J by 3 bases, with 16 bases between them. CDR3 sequence: CASSLGATGTYYEQYF. The CDR3 DNA reads as TGTGCCAGCAGCTTAGGGGCGACAGGGACTTACTACGAGCAGTACTTC.